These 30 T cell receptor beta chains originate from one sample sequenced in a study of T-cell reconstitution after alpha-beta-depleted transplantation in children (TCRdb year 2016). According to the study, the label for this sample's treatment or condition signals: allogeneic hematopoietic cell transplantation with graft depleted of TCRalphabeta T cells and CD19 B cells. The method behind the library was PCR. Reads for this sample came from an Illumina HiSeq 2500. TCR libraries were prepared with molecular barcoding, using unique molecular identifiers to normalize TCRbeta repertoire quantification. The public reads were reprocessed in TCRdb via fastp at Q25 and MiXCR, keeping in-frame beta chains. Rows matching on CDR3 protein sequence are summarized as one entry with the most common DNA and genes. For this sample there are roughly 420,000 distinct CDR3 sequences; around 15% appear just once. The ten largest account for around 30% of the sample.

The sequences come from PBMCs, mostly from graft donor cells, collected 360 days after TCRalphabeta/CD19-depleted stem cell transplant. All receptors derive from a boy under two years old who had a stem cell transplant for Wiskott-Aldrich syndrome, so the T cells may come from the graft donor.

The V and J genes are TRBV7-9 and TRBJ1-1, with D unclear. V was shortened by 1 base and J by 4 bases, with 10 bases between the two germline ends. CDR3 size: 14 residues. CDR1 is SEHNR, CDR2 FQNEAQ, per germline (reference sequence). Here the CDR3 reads CASSLVGIRTEAFF. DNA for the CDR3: TGTGCCAGCAGCTTAGTGGGGATACGCACTGAAGCTTTCTTT.

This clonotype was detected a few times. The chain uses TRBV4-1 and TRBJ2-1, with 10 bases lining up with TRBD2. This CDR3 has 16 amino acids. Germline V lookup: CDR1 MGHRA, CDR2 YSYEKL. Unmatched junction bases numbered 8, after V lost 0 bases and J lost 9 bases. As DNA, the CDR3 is TGCGCCAGCAGCCAAGAACTTAGGACTAGCGGTAGTGAGCAGTTCTTC. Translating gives CASSQELRTSGSEQFF.

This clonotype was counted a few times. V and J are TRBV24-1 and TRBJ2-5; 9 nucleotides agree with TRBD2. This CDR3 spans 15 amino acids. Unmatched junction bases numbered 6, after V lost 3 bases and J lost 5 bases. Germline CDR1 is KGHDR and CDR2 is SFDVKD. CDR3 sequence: CATSDVAGAGETQYF. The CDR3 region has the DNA TGTGCCACCAGTGATGTAGCGGGAGCCGGGGAGACCCAGTACTTC.

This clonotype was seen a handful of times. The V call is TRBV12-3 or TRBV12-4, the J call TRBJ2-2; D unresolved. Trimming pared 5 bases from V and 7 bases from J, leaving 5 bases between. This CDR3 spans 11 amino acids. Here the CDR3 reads CASSPDGELFF. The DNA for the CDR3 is TGTGCCAGCAGTCCCGACGGGGAGCTGTTTTTT.

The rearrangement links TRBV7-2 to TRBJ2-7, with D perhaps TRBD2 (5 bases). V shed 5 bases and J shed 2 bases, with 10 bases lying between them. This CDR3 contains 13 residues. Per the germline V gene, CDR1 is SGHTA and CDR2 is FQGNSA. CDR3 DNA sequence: TGTGCCAGCAGCGGAAAGCGGCCCTACGAGCAGTACTTC. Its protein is CASSGKRPYEQYF.

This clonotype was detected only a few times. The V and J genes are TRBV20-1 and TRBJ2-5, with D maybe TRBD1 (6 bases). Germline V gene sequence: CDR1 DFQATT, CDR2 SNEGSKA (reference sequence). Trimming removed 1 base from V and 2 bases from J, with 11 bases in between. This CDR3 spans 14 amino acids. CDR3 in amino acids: CSARGPGQQETQYF. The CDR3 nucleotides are TGCAGTGCTAGAGGTCCGGGACAACAAGAGACCCAGTACTTC.

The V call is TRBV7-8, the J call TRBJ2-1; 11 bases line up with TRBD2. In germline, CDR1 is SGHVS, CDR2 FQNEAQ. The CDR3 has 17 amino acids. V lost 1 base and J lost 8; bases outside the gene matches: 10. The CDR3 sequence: CASSLGSALAGADEQFF. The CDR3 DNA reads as TGTGCCAGCAGCTTAGGTTCTGCACTAGCGGGAGCAGATGAGCAGTTCTTC.

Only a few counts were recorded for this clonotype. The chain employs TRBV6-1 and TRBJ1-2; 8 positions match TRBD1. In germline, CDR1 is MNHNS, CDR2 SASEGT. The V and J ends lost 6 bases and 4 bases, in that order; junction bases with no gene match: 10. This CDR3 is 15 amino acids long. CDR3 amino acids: CASRFDRGSSYGYTF. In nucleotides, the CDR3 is TGTGCCAGCAGATTTGACAGGGGATCTTCCTATGGCTACACCTTC.

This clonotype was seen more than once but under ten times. CDR3 protein: CASSLDPSGGIPDTQYF. CDR3 DNA: TGCGCCAGCAGCTTGGATCCTAGCGGGGGCATCCCAGATACGCAGTATTTT. This rearrangement joins TRBV5-1 to TRBJ2-3; 10 bases are a match to TRBD2. The CDR3 consists of 17 residues. V lost 0 bases, J lost 4 bases, and 8 bases stayed unmatched. Germline V gene sequence: CDR1 SGHRS, CDR2 YFSETQ.

The CDR3 sequence is CAISESEGLNSPLHF. The CDR3 nucleotides read TGTGCCATCAGTGAGTCCGAGGGGTTGAATTCACCCCTCCACTTT. The chain carries TRBV10-3 and TRBJ1-6; weak D call: TRBD1 (5 bases). Between the trimmed V and J ends, which lost 0 bases and 7 bases, there was a span of 10 bases. CDR1 is ENHRY, CDR2 SYGVKD, per germline. The CDR3 has 15 amino acids.

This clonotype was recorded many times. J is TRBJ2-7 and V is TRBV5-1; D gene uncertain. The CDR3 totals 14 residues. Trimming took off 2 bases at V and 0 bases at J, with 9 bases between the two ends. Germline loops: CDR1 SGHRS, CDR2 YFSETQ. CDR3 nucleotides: TGCGCCAGCAGCTTCTTCACTAACTCCTACGAGCAGTACTTC. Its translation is CASSFFTNSYEQYF. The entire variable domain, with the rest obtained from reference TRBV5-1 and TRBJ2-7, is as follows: KAGVTQTPRYLIKTRGQQVTLSCSPISGHRSVSWYQQTPGQGLQFLFEYFSETQRNKGNFPGRFSGRQFSNSRSEMNVSTLELGDSALYLCASSFFTNSYEQYFGPGTRLTVT.

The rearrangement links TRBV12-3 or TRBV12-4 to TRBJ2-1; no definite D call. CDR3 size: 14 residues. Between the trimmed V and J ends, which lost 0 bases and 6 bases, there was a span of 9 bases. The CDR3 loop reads CASSLALKVNEQFF. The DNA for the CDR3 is TGTGCCAGCAGTTTAGCGCTGAAGGTCAATGAGCAGTTCTTC.

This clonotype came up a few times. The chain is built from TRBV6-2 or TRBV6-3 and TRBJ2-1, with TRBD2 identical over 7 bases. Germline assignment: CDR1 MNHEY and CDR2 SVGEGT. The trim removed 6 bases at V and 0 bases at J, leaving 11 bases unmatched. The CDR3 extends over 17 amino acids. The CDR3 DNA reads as TGTGCCAGCAGCAAAATATCGCGGGAGCGCTCCTACAATGAGCAGTTCTTC. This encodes CASSKISRERSYNEQFF.

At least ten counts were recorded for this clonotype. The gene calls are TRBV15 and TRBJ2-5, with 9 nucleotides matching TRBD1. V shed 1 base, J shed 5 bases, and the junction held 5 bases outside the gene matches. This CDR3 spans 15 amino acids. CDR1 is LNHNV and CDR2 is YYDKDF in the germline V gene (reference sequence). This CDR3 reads CATSRGKDRGETQYF. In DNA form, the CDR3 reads TGTGCCACCAGCAGAGGAAAGGACAGGGGCGAGACCCAGTACTTC.

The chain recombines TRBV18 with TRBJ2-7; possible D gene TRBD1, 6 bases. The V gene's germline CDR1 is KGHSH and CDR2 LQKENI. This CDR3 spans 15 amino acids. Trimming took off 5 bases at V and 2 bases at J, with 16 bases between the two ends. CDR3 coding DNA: TGTGCCAGCTCAGGGGGCTGGGACCCTGCCTACGAGCAGTACTTC. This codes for CASSGGWDPAYEQYF.

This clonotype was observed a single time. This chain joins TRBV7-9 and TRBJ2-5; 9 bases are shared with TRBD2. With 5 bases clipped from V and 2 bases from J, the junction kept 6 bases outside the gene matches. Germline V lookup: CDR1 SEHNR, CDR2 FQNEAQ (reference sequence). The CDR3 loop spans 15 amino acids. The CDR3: CASSRWRGGQETQYF. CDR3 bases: TGTGCCAGCAGCCGGTGGCGGGGGGGGCAAGAGACCCAGTACTTC.

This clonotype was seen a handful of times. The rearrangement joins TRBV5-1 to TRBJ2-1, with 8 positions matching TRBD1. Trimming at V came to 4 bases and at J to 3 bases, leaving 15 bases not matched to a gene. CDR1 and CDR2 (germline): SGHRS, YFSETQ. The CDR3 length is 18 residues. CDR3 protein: CASSSPGTGRRYYNEQFF. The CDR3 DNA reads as TGCGCCAGCAGCAGTCCCGGGACAGGCCGACGTTACTACAATGAGCAGTTCTTC.

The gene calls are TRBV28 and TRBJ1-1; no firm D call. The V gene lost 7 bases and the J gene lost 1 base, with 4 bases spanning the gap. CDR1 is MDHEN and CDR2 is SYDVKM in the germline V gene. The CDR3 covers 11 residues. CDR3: CASIPNTEAFF. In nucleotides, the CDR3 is TGTGCCAGCATTCCGAACACTGAAGCTTTCTTT.

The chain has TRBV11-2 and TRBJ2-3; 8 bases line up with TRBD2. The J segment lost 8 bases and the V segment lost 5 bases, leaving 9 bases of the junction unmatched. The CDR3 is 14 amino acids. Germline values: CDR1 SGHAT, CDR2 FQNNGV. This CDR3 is CASSLSGGAGTQYF. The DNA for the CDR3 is TGTGCCAGCAGCCTCAGCGGGGGCGCGGGTACGCAGTATTTT.

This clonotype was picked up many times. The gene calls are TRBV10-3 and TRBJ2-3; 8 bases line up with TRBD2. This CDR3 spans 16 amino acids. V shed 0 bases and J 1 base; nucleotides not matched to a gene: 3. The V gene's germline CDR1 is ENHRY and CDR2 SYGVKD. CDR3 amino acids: CAISESKTSGTDTQYF. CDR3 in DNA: TGTGCCATCAGTGAGTCTAAGACTAGCGGCACAGATACGCAGTATTTT.

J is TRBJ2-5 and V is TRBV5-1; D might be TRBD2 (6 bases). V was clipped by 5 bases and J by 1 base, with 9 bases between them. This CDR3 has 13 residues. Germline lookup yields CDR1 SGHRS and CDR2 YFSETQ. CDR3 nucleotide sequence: TGCGCCAGCAGTGGCGGGGCCCAAGAGACCCAGTACTTC. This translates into CASSGGAQETQYF. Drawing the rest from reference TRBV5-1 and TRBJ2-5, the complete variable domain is KAGVTQTPRYLIKTRGQQVTLSCSPISGHRSVSWYQQTPGQGLQFLFEYFSETQRNKGNFPGRFSGRQFSNSRSEMNVSTLELGDSALYLCASSGGAQETQYFGPGTRLLVL.

This chain's CDR3 is CASSFGLAGTANEQFF. DNA for the CDR3: TGCGCCAGCAGCTTTGGACTAGCGGGAACGGCTAATGAGCAGTTCTTC. The chain combines TRBV5-1 with TRBJ2-1, with 12 bases identical to TRBD2. The CDR3 covers 16 residues. The trim removed 2 bases at V and 7 bases at J, leaving 7 bases unmatched. Germline CDR1 is SGHRS and CDR2 is YFSETQ.

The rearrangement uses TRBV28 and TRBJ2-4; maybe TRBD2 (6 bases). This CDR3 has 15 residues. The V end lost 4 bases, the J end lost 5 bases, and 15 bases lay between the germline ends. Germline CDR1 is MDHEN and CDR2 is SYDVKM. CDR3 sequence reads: CASSYPVWRENIQYF. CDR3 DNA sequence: TGTGCCAGCAGTTACCCCGTCTGGAGGGAAAACATTCAGTACTTC.

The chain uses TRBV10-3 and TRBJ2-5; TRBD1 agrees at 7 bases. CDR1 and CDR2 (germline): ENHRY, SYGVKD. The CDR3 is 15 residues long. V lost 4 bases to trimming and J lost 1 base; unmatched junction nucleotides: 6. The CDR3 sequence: CAISGVRGLQETQYF. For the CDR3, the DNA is TGTGCCATCAGTGGAGTAAGGGGGCTCCAAGAGACCCAGTACTTC.

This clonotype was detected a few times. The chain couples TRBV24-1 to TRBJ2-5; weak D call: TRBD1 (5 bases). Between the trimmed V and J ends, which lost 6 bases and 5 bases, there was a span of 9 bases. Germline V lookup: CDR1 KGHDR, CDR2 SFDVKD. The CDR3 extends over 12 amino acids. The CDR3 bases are TGTGCCACCAGTTCACCAGGGGAGACCCAGTACTTC. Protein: CATSSPGETQYF.

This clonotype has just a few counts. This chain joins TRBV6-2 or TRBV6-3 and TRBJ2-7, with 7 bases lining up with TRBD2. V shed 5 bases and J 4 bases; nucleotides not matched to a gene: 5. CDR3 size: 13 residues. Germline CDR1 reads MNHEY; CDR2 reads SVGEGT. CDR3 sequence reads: CASSRSGTYEQYF. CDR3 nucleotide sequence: TGTGCCAGCAGTCGGAGCGGGACTTACGAGCAGTACTTC.

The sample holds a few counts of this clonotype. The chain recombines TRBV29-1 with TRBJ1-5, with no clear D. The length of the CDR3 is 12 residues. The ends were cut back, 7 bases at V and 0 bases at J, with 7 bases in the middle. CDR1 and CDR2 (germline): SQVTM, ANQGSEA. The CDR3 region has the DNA TGCAGCGAAATCACTAGCAATCAGCCCCAGCATTTT. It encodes CSEITSNQPQHF. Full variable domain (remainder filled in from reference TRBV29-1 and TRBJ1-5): SAVISQKPSRDICQRGTSLTIQCQVDSQVTMMFWYRQQPGQSLTLIATANQGSEATYESGFVIDKFPISRPNLTFSTLTVSNMSPEDSSIYLCSEITSNQPQHFGDGTRLSIL.

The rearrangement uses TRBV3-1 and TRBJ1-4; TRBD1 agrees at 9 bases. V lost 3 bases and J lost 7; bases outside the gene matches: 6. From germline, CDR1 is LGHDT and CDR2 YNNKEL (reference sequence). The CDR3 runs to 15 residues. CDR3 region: CASSHLDRGSEKLFF. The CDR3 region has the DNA TGTGCCAGCAGCCACTTGGACAGGGGTAGTGAAAAACTGTTTTTT.

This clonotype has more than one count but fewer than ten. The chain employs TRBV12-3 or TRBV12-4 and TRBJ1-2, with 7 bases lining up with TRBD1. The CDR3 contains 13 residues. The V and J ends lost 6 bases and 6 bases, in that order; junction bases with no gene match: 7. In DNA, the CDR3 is TGTGCCAGCAGCTCCCGACAGGGCGATGGCTACACCTTC. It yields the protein CASSSRQGDGYTF.

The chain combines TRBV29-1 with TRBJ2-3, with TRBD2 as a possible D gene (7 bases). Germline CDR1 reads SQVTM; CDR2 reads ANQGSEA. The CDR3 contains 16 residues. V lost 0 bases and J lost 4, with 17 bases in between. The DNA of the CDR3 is TGCAGCGTTGAAGAGACGAGGGGGGGCGTCGCAGATACGCAGTATTTT. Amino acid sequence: CSVEETRGGVADTQYF.